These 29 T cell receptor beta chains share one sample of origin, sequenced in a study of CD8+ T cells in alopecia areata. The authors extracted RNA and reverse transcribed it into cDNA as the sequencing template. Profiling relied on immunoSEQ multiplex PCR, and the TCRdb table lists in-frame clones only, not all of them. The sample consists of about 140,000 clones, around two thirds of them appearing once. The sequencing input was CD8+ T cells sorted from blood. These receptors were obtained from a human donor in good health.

The CDR3 coding sequence is TGTGCCTGGAATTGGGGTCAGGAGCAGTTCTTC. It translates to CAWNWGQEQFF. The chain uses TRBV30 and TRBJ2-1, with D unclear. This CDR3 region has 11 residues. The ends were cut back, 4 bases at V and 10 bases at J, with 11 bases in the middle. CDR1 and CDR2 (germline): GTSNPN, SVGIG (reference sequence).

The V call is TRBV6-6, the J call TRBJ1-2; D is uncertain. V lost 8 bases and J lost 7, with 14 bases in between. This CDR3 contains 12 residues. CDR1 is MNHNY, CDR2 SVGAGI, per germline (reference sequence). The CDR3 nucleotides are TGTGCCAGCGTCTCGACACACCCTGGCTACACCTTC. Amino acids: CASVSTHPGYTF.

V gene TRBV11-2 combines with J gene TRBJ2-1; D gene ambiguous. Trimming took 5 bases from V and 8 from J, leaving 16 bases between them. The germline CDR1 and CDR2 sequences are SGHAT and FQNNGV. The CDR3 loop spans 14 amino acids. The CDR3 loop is CASSPYDFSHEQFF. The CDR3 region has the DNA TGTGCCAGCAGCCCTTACGACTTTTCCCATGAGCAGTTCTTC.

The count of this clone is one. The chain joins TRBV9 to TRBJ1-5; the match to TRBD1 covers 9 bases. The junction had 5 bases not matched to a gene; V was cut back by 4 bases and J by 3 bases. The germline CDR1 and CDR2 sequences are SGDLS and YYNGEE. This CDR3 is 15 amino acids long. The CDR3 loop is CASSRGTGSNQPQHF. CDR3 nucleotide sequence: TGTGCCAGCAGCCGCGGGACAGGGTCCAATCAGCCCCAGCATTTT.

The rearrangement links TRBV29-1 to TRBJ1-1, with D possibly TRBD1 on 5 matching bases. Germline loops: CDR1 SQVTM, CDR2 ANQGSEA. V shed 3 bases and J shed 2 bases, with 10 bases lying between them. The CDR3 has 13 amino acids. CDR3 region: CSVDDSANTEAFF. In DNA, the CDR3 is TGCAGCGTTGATGACAGCGCAAACACTGAAGCTTTCTTT.

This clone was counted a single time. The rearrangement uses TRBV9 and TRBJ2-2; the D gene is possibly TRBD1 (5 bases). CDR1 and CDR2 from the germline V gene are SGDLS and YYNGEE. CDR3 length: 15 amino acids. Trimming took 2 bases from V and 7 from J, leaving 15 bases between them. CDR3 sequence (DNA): TGTGCCAGCAGCGTTACCGGGCAGGGCGGCGGGGAGCTGTTTTTT. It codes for CASSVTGQGGGELFF.

The CDR3 here is CASSEDRPTNEKLFF. For the CDR3, the DNA is TGTGCCAGCAGTGAGGATAGGCCAACTAATGAAAAACTGTTTTTT. The chain combines TRBV2 with TRBJ1-4, with D unresolved. V lost 3 bases, J lost 0 bases, and 8 bases lay in between. The CDR3 length is 15 residues. Germline loops: CDR1 SNHLY, CDR2 FYNNEI.

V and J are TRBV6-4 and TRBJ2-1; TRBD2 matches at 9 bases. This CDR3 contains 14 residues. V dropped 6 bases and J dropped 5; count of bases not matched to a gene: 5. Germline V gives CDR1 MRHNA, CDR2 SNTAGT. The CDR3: CASSLKREDNEQFF. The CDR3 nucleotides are TGTGCCAGCAGCCTCAAGCGGGAGGACAATGAGCAGTTCTTC.

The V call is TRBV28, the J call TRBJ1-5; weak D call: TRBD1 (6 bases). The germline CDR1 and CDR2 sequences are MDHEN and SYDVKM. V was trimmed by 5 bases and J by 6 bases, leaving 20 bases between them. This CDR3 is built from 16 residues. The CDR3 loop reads CASSPSPGGFSQPQHF. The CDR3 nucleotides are TGTGCCAGCAGTCCTTCCCCCGGGGGCTTCAGTCAGCCCCAGCATTTT.

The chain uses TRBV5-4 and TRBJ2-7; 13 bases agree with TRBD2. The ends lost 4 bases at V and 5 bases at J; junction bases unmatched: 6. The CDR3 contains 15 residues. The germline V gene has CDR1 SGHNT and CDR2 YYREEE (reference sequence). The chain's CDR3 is CASSRRGTSGNEQYF. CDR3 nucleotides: TGTGCCAGCAGCCGACGGGGGACTAGCGGGAACGAGCAGTACTTC.

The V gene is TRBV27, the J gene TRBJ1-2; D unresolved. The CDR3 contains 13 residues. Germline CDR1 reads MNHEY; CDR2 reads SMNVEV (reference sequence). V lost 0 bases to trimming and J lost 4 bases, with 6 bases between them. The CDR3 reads CASSLSRSYGYTF. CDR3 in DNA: TGTGCCAGCAGTTTATCGAGGAGCTATGGCTACACCTTC.

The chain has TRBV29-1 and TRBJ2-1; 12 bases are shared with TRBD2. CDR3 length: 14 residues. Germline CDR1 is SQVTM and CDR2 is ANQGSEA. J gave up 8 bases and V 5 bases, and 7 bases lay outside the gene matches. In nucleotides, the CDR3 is TGCAGCGTTACTAGCGGGAGGTCCTGGGATGAGCAGTTCTTC. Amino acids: CSVTSGRSWDEQFF.

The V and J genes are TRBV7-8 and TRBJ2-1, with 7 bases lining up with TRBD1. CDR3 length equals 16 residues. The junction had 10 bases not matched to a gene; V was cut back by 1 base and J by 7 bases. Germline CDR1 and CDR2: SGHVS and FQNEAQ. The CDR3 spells CASSLGVTRGKNEQFF. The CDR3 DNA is TGTGCCAGCAGCTTAGGGGTCACCAGGGGGAAAAATGAGCAGTTCTTC.

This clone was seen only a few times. CDR3 DNA: TGCAGCGCGCTGGACAGTCAGTACGAAGAGCAGTACTTC. Residues: CSALDSQYEEQYF. The chain employs TRBV29-1 and TRBJ2-7; D is possibly TRBD1 (6 bases). Germline V gene sequence: CDR1 SQVTM, CDR2 ANQGSEA. The V end lost 7 bases, the J end lost 7 bases, and 20 bases lay between the germline ends. The CDR3 length is 13 residues.

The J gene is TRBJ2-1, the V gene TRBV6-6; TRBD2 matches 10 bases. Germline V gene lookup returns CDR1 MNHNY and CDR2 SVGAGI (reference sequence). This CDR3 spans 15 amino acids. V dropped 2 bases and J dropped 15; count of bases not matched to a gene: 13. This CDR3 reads CASSYGTSDNVDWFF. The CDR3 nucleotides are TGTGCCAGCAGTTACGGGACTAGCGACAATGTGGATTGGTTCTTC.

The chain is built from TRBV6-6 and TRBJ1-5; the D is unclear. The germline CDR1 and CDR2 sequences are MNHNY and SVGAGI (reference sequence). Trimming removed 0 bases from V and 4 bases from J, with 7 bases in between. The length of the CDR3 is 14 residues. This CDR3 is CASSYSDINQPQHF. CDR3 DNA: TGTGCCAGCAGTTACTCCGACATTAATCAGCCCCAGCATTTT.

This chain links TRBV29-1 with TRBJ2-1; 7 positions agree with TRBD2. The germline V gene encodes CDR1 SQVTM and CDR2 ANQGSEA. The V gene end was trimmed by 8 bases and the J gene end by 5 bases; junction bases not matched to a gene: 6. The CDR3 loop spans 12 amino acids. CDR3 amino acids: CSQKAGHNEQFF. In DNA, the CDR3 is TGCAGCCAGAAAGCGGGACACAATGAGCAGTTCTTC.

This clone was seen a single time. The DNA of the CDR3 is TGTGCCTGGACTGGGACATCCTCCTACGAGCAGTACTTC. Protein: CAWTGTSSYEQYF. V usage is TRBV30 and J usage is TRBJ2-7; a weak D match, TRBD1 (6 bases). Trimming cost V 4 bases and J 0 bases, with 10 bases left between them. The CDR3 is made up of 13 amino acids. The V gene's germline CDR1 is GTSNPN and CDR2 SVGIG (reference sequence).

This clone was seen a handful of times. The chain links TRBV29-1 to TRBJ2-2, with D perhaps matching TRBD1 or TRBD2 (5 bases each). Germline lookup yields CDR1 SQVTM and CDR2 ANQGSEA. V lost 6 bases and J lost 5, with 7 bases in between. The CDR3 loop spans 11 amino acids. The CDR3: CSVGTTGELFF. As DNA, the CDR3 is TGCAGCGTAGGGACGACCGGGGAGCTGTTTTTT.

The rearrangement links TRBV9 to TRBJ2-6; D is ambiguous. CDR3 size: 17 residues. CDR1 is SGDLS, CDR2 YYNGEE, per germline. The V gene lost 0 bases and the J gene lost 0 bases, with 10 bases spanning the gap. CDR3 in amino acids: CASSVGGGPSGANVLTF. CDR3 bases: TGTGCCAGCAGCGTAGGCGGCGGACCCTCTGGGGCCAACGTCCTGACTTTC.

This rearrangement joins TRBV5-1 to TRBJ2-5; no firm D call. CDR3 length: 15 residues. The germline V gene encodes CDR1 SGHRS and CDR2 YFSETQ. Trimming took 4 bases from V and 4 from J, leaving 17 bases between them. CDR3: CASSLYPDPVETQYF. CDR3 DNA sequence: TGCGCCAGCAGCCTCTACCCGGACCCCGTAGAGACCCAGTACTTC.

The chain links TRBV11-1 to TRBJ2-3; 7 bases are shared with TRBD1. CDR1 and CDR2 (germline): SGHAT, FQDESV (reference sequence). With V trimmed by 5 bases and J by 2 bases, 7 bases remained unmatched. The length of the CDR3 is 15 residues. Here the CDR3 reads CASSPWGQYTDTQYF. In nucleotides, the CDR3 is TGTGCCAGCAGCCCCTGGGGACAGTACACAGATACGCAGTATTTT.

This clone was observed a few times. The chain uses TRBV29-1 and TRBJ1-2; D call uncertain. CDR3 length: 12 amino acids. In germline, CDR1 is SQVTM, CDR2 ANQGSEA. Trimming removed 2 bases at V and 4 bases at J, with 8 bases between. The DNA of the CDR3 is TGCAGCGTTGAAAAGCGGATCTATGGCTACACCTTC. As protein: CSVEKRIYGYTF. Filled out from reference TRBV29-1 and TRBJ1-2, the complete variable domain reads SAVISQKPSRDICQRGTSLTIQCQVDSQVTMMFWYRQQPGQSLTLIATANQGSEATYESGFVIDKFPISRPNLTFSTLTVSNMSPEDSSIYLCSVEKRIYGYTFGSGTRLTVV.

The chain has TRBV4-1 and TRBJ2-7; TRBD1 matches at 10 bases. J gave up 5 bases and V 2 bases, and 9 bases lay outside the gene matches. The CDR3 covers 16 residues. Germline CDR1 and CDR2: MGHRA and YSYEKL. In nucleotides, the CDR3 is TGCGCCAGCAGCCAACAGGGGACAGGGGCGTACAACGAGCAGTACTTC. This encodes CASSQQGTGAYNEQYF.

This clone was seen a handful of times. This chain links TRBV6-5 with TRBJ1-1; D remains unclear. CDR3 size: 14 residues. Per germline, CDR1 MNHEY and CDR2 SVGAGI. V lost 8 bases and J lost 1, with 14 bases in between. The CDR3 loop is CASAINPGNTEAFF. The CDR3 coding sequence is TGTGCCAGCGCGATCAACCCAGGGAACACTGAAGCTTTCTTT.

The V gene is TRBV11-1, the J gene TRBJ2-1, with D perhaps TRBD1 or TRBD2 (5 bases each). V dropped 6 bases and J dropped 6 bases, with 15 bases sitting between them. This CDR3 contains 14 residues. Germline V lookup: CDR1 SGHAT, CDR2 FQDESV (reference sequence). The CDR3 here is CASSSSGTVNEQFF. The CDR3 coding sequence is TGTGCCAGCAGTTCCTCCGGGACCGTCAATGAGCAGTTCTTC.

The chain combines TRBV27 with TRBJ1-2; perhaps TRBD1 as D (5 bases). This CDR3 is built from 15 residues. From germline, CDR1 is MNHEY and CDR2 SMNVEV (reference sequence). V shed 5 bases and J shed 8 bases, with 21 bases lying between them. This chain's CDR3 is CASSRYRLITRGYTF. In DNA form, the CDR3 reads TGTGCCAGCAGTAGATACAGGCTAATCACCAGGGGCTACACCTTC.

The CDR3, as DNA: TGTGCCAGCAGCATTACAAGTACCGGGGAGCTGTTTTTT. Translating it yields CASSITSTGELFF. This chain joins TRBV27 and TRBJ2-2, with D uncertain. The V gene lost 6 bases and the J gene lost 5 bases, with 10 bases spanning the gap. CDR3 length: 13 residues. Per the germline V gene, CDR1 is MNHEY and CDR2 is SMNVEV (reference sequence).

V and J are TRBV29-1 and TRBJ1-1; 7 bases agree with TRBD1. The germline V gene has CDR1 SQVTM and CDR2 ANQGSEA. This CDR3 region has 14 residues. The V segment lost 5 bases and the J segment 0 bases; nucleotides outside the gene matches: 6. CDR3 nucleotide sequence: TGCAGCGTTCGAGGGACAGATCTGAACACTGAAGCTTTCTTT. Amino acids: CSVRGTDLNTEAFF.